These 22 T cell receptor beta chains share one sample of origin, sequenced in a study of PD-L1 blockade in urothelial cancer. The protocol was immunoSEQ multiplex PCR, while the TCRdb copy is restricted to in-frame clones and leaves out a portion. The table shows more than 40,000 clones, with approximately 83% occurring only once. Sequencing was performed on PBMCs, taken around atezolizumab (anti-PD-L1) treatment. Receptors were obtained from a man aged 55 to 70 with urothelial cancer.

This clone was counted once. CDR3 sequence reads: CASILSGTPISEQFF. CDR3 nucleotide sequence: TGTGCCAGCATCCTTAGCGGGACGCCTATAAGTGAGCAGTTCTTC. This chain links TRBV28 with TRBJ2-1; 8 nucleotides match TRBD2. The junction had 14 bases not matched to a gene; V was cut back by 7 bases and J by 9 bases. CDR1 is MDHEN and CDR2 is SYDVKM in the germline V gene. There are 15 residues in the CDR3. Filled out from reference TRBV28 and TRBJ2-1, the complete variable domain reads DVKVTQSSRYLVKRTGEKVFLECVQDMDHENMFWYRQDPGLGLRLIYFSYDVKMKEKGDIPEGYSVSREKKERFSLILESASTNQTSMYLCASILSGTPISEQFFGPGTRLTVL.

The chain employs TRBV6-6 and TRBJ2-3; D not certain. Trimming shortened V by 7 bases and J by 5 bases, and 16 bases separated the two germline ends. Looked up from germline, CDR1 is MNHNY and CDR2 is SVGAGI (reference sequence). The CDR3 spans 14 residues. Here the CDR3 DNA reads TGTGCCAGCATCAACGCGGCAGACGGAGATACGCAGTATTTT. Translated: CASINAADGDTQYF.

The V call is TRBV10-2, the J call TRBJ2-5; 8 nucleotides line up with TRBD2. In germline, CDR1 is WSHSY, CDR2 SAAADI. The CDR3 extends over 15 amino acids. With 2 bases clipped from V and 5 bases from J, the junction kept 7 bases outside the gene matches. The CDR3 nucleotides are TGCGCCAGCAGTGAGGCGGGGGGCGGGCAGGAGACCCAGTACTTC. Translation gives CASSEAGGGQETQYF.

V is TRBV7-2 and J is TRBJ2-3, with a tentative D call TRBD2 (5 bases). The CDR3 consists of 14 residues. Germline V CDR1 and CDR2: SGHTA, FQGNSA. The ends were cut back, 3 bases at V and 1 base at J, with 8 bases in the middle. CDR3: CASSFHSGTDTQYF. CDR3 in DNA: TGTGCCAGCAGCTTTCATAGCGGCACAGATACGCAGTATTTT.

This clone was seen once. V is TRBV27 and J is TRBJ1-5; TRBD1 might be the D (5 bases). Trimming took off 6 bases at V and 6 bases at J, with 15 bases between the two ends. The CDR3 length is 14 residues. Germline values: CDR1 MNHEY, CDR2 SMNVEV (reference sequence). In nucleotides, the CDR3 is TGTGCCAGCAGCGAATTAGGGGCGCGTCAGCCCCAGCATTTT. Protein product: CASSELGARQPQHF.

CDR3: CASSYSTGQGKKLFF. The DNA of the CDR3 is TGTGCCAGCAGTTACTCGACGGGACAGGGGAAAAAACTGTTTTTT. J is TRBJ1-4 and V is TRBV6-5; 10 nucleotides agree with TRBD1. The CDR3 runs to 15 residues. Germline CDR1 MNHEY, CDR2 SVGAGI. Germline trimming cut 0 bases from V and 9 bases from J; bases unmatched to any gene: 4.

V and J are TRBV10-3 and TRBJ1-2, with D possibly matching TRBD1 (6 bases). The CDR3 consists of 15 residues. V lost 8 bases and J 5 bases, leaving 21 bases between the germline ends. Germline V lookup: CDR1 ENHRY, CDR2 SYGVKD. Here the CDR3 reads CAIEPGATGSYGYTF. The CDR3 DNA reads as TGTGCCATCGAACCCGGGGCGACAGGCAGTTATGGCTACACCTTC.

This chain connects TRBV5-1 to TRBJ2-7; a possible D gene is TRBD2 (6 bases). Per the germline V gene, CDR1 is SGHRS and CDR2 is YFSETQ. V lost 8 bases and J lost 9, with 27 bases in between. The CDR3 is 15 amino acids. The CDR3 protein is CASSTGGYLYERQYF. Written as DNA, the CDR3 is TGCGCCAGTAGCACCGGGGGTTACCTCTACGAGCGGCAGTACTTC.

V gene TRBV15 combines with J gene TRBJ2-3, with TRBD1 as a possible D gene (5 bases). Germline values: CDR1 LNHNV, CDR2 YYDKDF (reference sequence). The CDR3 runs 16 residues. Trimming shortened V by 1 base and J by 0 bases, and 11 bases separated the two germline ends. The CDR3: CATSRATGVSTDTQYF. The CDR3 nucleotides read TGTGCCACCAGCAGAGCTACAGGAGTTAGCACAGATACGCAGTATTTT.

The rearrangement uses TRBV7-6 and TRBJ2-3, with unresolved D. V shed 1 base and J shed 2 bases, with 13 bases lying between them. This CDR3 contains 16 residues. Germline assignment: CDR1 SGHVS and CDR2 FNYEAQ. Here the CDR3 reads CASSLGIGRYTDTQYF. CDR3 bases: TGTGCCAGCAGCTTAGGAATCGGTCGATACACAGATACGCAGTATTTT.

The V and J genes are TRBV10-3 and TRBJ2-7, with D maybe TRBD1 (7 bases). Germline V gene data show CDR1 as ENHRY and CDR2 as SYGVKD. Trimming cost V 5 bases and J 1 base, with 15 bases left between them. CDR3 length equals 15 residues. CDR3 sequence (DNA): TGTGCCATCAGTACCCGCGGGACAGAGTCCTACGAGCAGTACTTC. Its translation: CAISTRGTESYEQYF.

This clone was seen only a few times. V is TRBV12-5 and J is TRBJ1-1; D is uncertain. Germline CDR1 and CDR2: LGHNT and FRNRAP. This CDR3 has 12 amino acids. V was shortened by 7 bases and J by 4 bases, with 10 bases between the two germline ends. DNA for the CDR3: TGTGCTAGTGAACAGTTTGGCACTGAAGCTTTCTTT. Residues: CASEQFGTEAFF.

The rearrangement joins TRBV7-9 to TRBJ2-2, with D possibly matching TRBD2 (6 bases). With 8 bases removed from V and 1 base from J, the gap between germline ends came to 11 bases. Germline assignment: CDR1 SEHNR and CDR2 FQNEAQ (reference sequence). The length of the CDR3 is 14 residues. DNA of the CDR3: TGTGCCAGCCCGGGGACTCGGAACACCGGGGAGCTGTTTTTT. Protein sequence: CASPGTRNTGELFF.

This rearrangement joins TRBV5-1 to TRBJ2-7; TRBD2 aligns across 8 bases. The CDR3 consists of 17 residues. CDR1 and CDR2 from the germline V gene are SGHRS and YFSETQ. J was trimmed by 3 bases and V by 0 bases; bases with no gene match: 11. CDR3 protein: CASSLVLSGSEDYEQYF. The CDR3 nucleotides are TGCGCCAGCAGCTTGGTTTTGAGCGGGAGTGAAGACTACGAGCAGTACTTC.

CDR3 residues: CSVVDRGSNYGYTF. CDR3 DNA: TGCAGCGTTGTGGACAGGGGGTCTAACTATGGCTACACCTTC. The genes are TRBV29-1 and TRBJ1-2, with 10 bases fitting TRBD1. This CDR3 has 14 amino acids. Trimming took 4 bases from V and 0 from J; bases not matched to a gene: 2. Germline values: CDR1 SQVTM, CDR2 ANQGSEA.

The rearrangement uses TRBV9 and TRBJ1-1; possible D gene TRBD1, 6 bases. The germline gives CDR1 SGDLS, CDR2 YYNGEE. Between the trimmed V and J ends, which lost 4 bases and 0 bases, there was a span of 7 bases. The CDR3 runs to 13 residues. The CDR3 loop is CASSQGMNTEAFF. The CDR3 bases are TGTGCCAGCAGCCAGGGGATGAACACTGAAGCTTTCTTT.

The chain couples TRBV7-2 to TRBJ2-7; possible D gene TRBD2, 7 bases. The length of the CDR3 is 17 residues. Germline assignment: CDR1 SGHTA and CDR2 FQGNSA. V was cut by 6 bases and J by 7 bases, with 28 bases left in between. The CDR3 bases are TGTGCCAGCAGACAGACAATGAGAGGGGGGGATCTAGGGGAGCAGTACTTC. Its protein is CASRQTMRGGDLGEQYF.

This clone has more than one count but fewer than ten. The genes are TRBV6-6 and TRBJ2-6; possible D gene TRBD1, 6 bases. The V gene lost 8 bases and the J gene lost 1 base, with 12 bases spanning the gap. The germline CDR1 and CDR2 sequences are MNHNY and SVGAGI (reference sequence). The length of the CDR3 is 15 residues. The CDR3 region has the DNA TGTGCCAGCGGACAGTGGGGATCTGGGGCCAACGTCCTGACTTTC. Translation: CASGQWGSGANVLTF.

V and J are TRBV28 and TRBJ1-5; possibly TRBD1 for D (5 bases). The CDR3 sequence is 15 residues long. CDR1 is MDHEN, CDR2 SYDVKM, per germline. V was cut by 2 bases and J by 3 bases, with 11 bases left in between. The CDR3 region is CASSLARVANQPQHF. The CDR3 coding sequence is TGTGCCAGCAGTTTAGCCAGGGTAGCCAATCAGCCCCAGCATTTT.

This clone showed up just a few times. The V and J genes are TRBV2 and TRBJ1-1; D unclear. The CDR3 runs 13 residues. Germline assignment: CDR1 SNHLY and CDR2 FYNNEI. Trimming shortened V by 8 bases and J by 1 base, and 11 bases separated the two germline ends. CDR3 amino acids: CASEAVGNTEAFF. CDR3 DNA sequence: TGTGCCAGCGAGGCTGTGGGGAACACTGAAGCTTTCTTT.

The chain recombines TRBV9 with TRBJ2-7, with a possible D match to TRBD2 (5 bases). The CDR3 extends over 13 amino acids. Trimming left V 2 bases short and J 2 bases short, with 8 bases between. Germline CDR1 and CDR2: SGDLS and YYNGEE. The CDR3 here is CASSVGGPYEQYF. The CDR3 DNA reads TGTGCCAGCAGCGTCGGAGGACCCTACGAGCAGTACTTC.

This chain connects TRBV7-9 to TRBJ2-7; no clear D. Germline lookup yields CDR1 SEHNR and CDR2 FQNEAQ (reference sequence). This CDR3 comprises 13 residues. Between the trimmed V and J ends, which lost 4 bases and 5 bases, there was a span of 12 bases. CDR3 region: CASSSQNSNEQYF. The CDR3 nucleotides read TGTGCCAGCAGCTCACAGAACAGCAACGAGCAGTACTTC.